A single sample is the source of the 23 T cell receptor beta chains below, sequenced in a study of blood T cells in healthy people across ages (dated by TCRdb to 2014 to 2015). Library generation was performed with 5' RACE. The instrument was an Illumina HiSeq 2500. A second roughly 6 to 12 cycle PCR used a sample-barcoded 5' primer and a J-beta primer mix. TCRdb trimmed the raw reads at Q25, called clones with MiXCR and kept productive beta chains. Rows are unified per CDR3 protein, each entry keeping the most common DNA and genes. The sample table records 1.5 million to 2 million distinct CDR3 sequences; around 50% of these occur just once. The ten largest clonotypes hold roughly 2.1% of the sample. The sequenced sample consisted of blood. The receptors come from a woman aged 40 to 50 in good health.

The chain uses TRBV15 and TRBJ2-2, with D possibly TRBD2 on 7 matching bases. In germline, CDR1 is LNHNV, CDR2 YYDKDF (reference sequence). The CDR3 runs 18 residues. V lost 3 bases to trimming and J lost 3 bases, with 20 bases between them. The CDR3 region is CATSSILGGADYTGELFF. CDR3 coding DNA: TGTGCCACCAGCAGCATTCTAGGGGGGGCGGACTACACCGGGGAGCTGTTTTTT.

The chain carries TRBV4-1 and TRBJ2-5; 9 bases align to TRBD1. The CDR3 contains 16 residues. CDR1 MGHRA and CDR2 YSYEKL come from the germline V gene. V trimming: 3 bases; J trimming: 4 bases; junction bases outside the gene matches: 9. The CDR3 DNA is TGCGCCAGCAGCCATCCGACAGGGGGAGGTATAGAGACCCAGTACTTC. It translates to CASSHPTGGGIETQYF.

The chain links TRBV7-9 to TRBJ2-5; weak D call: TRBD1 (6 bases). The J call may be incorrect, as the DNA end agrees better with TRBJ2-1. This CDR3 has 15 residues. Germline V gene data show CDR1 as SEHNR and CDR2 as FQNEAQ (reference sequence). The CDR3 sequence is CASSLATGYQETQFF. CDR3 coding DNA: TGTGCCAGCAGCTTAGCGACAGGTTACCAAGAGACCCAGTTCTTC.

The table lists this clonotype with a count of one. This CDR3 reads CSALSGGAYEQFF. In DNA, the CDR3 is TGCAGTGCCCTTAGCGGGGGGGCTTATGAGCAGTTCTTC. This chain links TRBV20-1 with TRBJ2-1, with 11 bases that match TRBD2. This CDR3 is built from 13 residues. In germline, CDR1 is DFQATT, CDR2 SNEGSKA (reference sequence). Losses at the gene ends were 6 bases for V and 8 bases for J; bases not matched to a gene: 6.

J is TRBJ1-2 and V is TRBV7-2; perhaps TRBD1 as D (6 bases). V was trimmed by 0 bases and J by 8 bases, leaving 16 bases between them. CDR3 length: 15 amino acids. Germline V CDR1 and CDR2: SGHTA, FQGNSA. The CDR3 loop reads CASSLARGGQYGYTF. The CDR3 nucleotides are TGTGCCAGCAGCTTAGCTCGGGGGGGGCAGTACGGCTACACCTTC.

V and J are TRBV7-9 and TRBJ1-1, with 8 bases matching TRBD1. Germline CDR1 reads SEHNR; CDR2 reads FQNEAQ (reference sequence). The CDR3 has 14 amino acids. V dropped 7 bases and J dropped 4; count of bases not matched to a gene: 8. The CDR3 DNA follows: TGTGCCAGCAACGTACAGGGGGTGGGCACTGAAGCTTTCTTT. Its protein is CASNVQGVGTEAFF.

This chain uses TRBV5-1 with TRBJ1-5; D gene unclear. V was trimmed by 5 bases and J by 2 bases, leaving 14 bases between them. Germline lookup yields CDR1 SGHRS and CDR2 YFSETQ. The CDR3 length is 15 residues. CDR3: CASRKEPAGNQPQHF. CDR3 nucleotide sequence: TGCGCCAGCAGAAAGGAGCCCGCGGGCAATCAGCCCCAGCATTTT.

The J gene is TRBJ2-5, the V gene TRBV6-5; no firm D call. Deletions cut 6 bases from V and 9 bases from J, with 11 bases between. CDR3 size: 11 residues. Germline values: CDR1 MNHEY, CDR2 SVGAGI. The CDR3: CASRTQIAQYF. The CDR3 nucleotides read TGTGCCAGCAGAACACAAATTGCCCAGTACTTC.

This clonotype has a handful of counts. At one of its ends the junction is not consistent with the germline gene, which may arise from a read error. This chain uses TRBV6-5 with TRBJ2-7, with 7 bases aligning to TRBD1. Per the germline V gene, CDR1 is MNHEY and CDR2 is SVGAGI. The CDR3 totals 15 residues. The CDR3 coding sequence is TGTGCCAGCAGTAACTCTACGACAGGGATATACGAGCAGTACTTC. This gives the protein CASSNSTTGIYEQYF.

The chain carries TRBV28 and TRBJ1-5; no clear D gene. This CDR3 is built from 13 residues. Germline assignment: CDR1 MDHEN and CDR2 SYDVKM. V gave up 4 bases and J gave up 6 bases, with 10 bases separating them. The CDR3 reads CASSYLNGQPQHF. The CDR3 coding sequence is TGTGCCAGCAGTTATCTGAACGGTCAGCCCCAGCATTTT. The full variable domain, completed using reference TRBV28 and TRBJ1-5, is DVKVTQSSRYLVKRTGEKVFLECVQDMDHENMFWYRQDPGLGLRLIYFSYDVKMKEKGDIPEGYSVSREKKERFSLILESASTNQTSMYLCASSYLNGQPQHFGDGTRLSIL.

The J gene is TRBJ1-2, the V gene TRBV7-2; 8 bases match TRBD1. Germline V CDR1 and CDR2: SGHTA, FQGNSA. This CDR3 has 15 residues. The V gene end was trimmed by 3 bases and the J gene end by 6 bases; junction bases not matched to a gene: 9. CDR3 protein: CASSFGQLTGDGYTF. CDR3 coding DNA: TGTGCCAGCAGCTTCGGGCAATTGACAGGGGATGGCTACACCTTC.

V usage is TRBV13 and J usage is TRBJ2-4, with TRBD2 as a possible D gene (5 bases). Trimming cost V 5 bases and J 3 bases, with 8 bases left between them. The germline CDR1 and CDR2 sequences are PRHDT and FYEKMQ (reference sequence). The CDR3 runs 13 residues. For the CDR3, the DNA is TGTGCCAGCAGCCGACGGGACAAAAACATTCAGTACTTC. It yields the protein CASSRRDKNIQYF. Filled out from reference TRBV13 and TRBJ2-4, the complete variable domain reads AAGVIQSPRHLIKEKRETATLKCYPIPRHDTVYWYQQGPGQDPQFLISFYEKMQSDKGSIPDRFSAQQFSDYHSELNMSSLELGDSALYFCASSRRDKNIQYFGAGTRLSVL.

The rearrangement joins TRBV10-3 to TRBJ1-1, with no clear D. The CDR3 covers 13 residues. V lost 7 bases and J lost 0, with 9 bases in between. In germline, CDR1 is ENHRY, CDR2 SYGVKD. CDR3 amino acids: CAINPTLNTEAFF. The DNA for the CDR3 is TGTGCCATCAACCCGACACTGAACACTGAAGCTTTCTTT.

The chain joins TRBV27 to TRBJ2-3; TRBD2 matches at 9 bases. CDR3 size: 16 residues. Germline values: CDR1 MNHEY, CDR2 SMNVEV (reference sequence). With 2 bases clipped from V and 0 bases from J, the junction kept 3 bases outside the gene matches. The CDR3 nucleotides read TGTGCCAGCAGTTTAGGGACTAGCACTAGCACAGATACGCAGTATTTT. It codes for CASSLGTSTSTDTQYF.

This CDR3 is CASSTRTGGGTDTQYF. The CDR3 DNA is TGTGCCAGCAGTACCCGGACAGGGGGGGGCACAGATACGCAGTATTTT. The V and J genes are TRBV25-1 and TRBJ2-3, with 10 bases lining up with TRBD1. V shed 5 bases and J 1 base; nucleotides not matched to a gene: 6. The CDR3 is 16 amino acids. The V gene's germline CDR1 is MGHDK and CDR2 SYGVNS.

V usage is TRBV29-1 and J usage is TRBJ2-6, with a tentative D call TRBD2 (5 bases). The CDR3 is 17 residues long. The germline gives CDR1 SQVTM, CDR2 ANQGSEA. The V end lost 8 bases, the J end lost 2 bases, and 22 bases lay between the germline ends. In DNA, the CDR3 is TGCAGCCCACCTGATTCGGGGTTTCTACCTGGGGCCAACGTCCTGACTTTC. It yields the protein CSPPDSGFLPGANVLTF.

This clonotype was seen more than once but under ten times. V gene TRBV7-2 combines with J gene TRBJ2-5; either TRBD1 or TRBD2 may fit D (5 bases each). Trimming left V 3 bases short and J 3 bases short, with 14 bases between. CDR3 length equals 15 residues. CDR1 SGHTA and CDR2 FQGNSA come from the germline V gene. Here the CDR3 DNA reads TGTGCCAGCAGCTTTGGGGGATCGGCCAAAGAGACCCAGTACTTC. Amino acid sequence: CASSFGGSAKETQYF.

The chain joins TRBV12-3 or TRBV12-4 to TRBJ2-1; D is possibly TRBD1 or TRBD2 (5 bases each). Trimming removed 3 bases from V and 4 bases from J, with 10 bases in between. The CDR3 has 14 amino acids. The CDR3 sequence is CASSLWGNYNEQFF. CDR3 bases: TGTGCCAGCAGTTTGTGGGGGAATTACAATGAGCAGTTCTTC.

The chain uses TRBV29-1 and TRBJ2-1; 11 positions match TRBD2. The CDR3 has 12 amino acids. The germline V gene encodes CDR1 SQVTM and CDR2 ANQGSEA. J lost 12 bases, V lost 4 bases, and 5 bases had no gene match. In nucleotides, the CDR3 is TGCAGCGTTGGGTCTAGCGGGGGGTGGCAGTTCTTC. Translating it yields CSVGSSGGWQFF.

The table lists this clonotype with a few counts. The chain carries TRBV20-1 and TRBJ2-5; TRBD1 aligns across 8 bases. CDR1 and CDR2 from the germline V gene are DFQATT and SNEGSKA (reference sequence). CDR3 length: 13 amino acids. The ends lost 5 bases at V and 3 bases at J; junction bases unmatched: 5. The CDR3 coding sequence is TGCAGTGCTGGGAGGACAGGGAAAGAGACCCAGTACTTC. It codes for CSAGRTGKETQYF.

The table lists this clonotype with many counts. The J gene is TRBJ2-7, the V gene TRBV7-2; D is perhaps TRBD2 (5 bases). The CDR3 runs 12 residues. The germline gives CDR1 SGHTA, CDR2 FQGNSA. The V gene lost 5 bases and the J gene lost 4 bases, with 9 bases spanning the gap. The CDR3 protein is CASSNSGYEQYF. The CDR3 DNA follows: TGTGCCAGCAGCAATTCGGGATACGAGCAGTACTTC.

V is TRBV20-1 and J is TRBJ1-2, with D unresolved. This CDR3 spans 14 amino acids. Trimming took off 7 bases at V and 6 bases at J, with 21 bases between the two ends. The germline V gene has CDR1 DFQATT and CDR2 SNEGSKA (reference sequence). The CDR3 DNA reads TGCAGTGGCCTAGATATCGGGGTCTCGGATGGCTACACCTTC. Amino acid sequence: CSGLDIGVSDGYTF.

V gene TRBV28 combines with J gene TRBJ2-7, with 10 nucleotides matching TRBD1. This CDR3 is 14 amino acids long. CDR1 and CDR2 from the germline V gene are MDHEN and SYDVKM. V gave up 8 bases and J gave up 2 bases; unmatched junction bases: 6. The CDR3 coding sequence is TGTGCCAGCGGGGGGACAGGGGCAACCTACGAGCAGTACTTC. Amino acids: CASGGTGATYEQYF.